The TCR beta chain described here comes from a study of blood T cell repertoires in COVID-19. The wider study: Both acute and convalescent COVID-19 samples were obtained from the United States, Italy and Spain. The cDNA or gDNA used as material had been derived from T cells, B-cell-depleted T cells, or PBMCs.

The CDR3 length is 14 residues. The germline V and J ends were trimmed by 8 bases and 3 bases, with 15 bases remaining between them. The germline V gene has CDR1 MNHEY and CDR2 SVGAGI. Authors' processing steps: Reference gene primers were amplified, and this amplification served to estimate nucleated cell counts. TCRdb's copy holds only in-frame clones and misses some; the assay was immunoSEQ multiplex PCR. V and J calls and clone size are as listed in that table; D and trimming were resolved from the DNA. The sample lists more than 95,000 clones; roughly 90% were seen once. The chain combines TRBV6-5 with TRBJ2-3; D perhaps matches TRBD2 (5 bases). This clonotype originated in a man in his fifties or sixties with acute or convalescent COVID-19. Sequencing was done on a sample of peripheral blood. In nucleotides, the CDR3 is TGTGCCAGCGGGAGTGGCCGGCGGACAGATACGCAGTATTTT. Translating it yields CASGSGRRTDTQYF.